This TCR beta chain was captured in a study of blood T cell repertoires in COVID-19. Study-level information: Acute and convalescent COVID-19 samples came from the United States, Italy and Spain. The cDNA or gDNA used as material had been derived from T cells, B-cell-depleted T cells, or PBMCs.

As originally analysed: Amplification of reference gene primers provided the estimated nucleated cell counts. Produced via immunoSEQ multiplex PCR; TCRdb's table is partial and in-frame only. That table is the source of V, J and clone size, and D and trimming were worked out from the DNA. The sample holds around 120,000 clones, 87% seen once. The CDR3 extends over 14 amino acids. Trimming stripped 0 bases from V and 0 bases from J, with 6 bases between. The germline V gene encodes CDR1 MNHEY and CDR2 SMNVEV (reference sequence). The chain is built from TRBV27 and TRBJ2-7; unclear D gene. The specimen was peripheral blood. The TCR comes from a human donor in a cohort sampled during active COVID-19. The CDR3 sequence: CASSLSRNSYEQYF. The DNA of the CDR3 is TGTGCCAGCAGTTTATCGAGGAACTCCTACGAGCAGTACTTC.